Below, one T cell receptor (beta chain) is given with its context. Its specificity is not known. These data come from a study of T-cell memory formation after mild COVID-19. Study-level background: Each donor largely had its own TCR clusters. Study-wide findings and caveats: Day 15 to 85 contracting clones showed balanced CD4/CD8; day 15 to 37 expanders favored CD4+.

The CDR3 has 13 amino acids. Trimming removed 5 bases from V and 2 bases from J, with 9 bases in between. TCRdb reprocessed the 5' RACE reads via MiXCR and lists one record per CDR3 protein. The sample lists under 200,000 distinct CDR3 sequences; 9.5% to 13% were seen once. The sequence came from a man younger than 35 who had mild COVID-19 (a few samples of this study predate the infection). Cell type and time point are not known. Sequenced sample: PBMCs or a T cell subset sorted from them (not recorded which). This chain uses TRBV12-3 or TRBV12-4 with TRBJ1-1, with no clear D. The CDR3 coding sequence is TGTGCCAGCAGTAACCAGGTTAACACTGAAGCTTTCTTT. It specifies CASSNQVNTEAFF.